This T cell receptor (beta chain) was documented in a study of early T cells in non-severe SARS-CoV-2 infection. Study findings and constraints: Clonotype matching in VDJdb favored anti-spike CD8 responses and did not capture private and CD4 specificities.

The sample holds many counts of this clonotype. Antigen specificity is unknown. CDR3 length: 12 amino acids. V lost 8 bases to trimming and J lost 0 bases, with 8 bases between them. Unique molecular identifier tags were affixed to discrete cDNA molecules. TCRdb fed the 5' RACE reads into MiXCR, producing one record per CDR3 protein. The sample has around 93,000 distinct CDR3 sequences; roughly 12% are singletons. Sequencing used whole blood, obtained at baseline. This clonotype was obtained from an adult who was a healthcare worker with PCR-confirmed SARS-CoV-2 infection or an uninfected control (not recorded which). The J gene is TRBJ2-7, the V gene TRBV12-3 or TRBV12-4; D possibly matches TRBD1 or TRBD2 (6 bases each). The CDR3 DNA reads TGTGCCAGCGGGGGGCACTCCTACGAGCAGTACTTC. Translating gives CASGGHSYEQYF.